This T cell receptor beta chain was sequenced for a study of graft-versus-host responses after intestinal transplantation. At the level of the study: Recipients uniformly received anti-thymocyte globulin induction, followed by tacrolimus and steroids for roughly three years.

The CDR3 has 15 residues. The germline V gene has CDR1 LGHNT and CDR2 FRNRAP. Trimming took 4 bases from V and 4 from J; bases not matched to a gene: 4. Only in-frame clones appear in the TCRdb table, and some are missing; sequencing was by immunoSEQ multiplex PCR. The data show 130,000 or so clones, with 85% to 95% seen just once and over 0.15% held by the top ten. This clone was recorded once. Its antigen is unidentified. This clonotype was sampled from a human donor who received an intestinal transplant. Here the sequenced sample was unstimulated CD4+ T cells sorted from spleen or lymph node cells, taken before intestinal transplant. The chain carries TRBV12-5 and TRBJ2-1, with TRBD1 identical over 10 bases. The CDR3, as DNA: TGTGCTAGTGGTTCTGGGGACAGGGGTTACAATGAGCAGTTCTTC. Its translation is CASGSGDRGYNEQFF.